A single sample gave rise to the 8 T cell receptor beta chains below, sequenced in a study of post-analysis software for immune sequencing data. Study-wide results and caveats: Comparison of patients with controls showed five TRBV segments more frequent in patients, TRBV5-6, TRBV5-1 and TRBV20-1 among them.

TCR beta cDNA libraries had unique molecular identifiers. TCRdb independently ran MiXCR on the PCR reads; one entry per CDR3 protein. The data hold some 890,000 distinct CDR3 sequences, with around 53% observed a single time. No cognate antigen is known for these TCRs. Source material: blood. The receptors derive from a girl aged 5-17 years with multiple sclerosis.

The V gene is TRBV12-3 or TRBV12-4, the J gene TRBJ2-3; D tentatively fits TRBD1 or TRBD2 (5 bases each). The CDR3 contains 16 residues. V was cut by 6 bases and J by 0 bases, with 16 bases left in between. CDR3 nucleotides: TGTGCCAGCAGCAAGTCAGGTGGGACGAGCACAGATACGCAGTATTTT. Its protein product is CASSKSGGTSTDTQYF.

This clonotype showed up just a few times. The rearrangement joins TRBV20-1 to TRBJ2-1; 9 bases map to TRBD2. J lost 4 bases, V lost 1 base, and 17 bases had no gene match. Germline V gene data show CDR1 as DFQATT and CDR2 as SNEGSKA (reference sequence). The CDR3 totals 19 residues. For the CDR3, the DNA is TGCAGTGCTAGAGTGGGGCTAGCGGGACCCCCGCCTTTTTACAATGAGCAGTTCTTC. Its translation: CSARVGLAGPPPFYNEQFF.

The V gene is TRBV5-1, the J gene TRBJ2-1; D remains ambiguous. The germline gives CDR1 SGHRS, CDR2 YFSETQ. The V end was cut by 0 bases, the J end by 8 bases, with 15 bases between. The CDR3 contains 15 residues. CDR3 sequence: CASSLDFASRDEQFF. The CDR3 nucleotides are TGCGCCAGCAGCTTGGATTTCGCTAGTCGGGATGAGCAGTTCTTC. Full variable domain (outside the CDR3, taken from reference TRBV5-1 and TRBJ2-1): KAGVTQTPRYLIKTRGQQVTLSCSPISGHRSVSWYQQTPGQGLQFLFEYFSETQRNKGNFPGRFSGRQFSNSRSEMNVSTLELGDSALYLCASSLDFASRDEQFFGPGTRLTVL.

The CDR3 bases are TGTGCCAGCAGTTTCCCGGGACAGGGAGTGGATATATGGGAGACCCAGTACTTC. This codes for CASSFPGQGVDIWETQYF. This rearrangement joins TRBV28 to TRBJ2-5, with TRBD1 identical over 9 bases. V gave up 3 bases and J gave up 5 bases; unmatched junction bases: 16. The CDR3 is 18 amino acids. From germline, CDR1 is MDHEN and CDR2 SYDVKM.

The chain recombines TRBV21-1 with TRBJ2-7; the table's D call, TRBD1, was not checked against the DNA. The J call could be wrong; TRBJ2-5 is a better fit for the DNA end. TRBV21-1 has pseudogene status. CDR3 length: 14 residues. The CDR3 here is CASSKAPGSETQYF. DNA for the CDR3: TGTGCCAGCAGCAAAGCCCCAGGGAGTGAGACCCAGTACTTC.

This clonotype has only one observation. The junction shows a germline mismatch at one end, possibly a read error. The rearrangement links TRBV9 to TRBJ2-5; D is ambiguous. Per the germline V gene, CDR1 is SGDLS and CDR2 is YYNGEE. This CDR3 spans 15 amino acids. Written as DNA, the CDR3 is TGTGCCAGCAGCGTCTTCGCTTTCGGGCAAGAGATCCAGTACTTC. Translation: CASSVFAFGQEIQYF.

The gene calls are TRBV9 and TRBJ2-1, with D perhaps matching TRBD1 (5 bases). This CDR3 region has 15 residues. V was trimmed by 2 bases and J by 4 bases, leaving 13 bases between them. Germline V CDR1 and CDR2: SGDLS, YYNGEE. In nucleotides, the CDR3 is TGTGCCAGCAGCGTGGGGCCGACCGGATACAATGAGCAGTTCTTC. It yields the protein CASSVGPTGYNEQFF.

V usage is TRBV27 and J usage is TRBJ2-7, with 7 bases lining up with TRBD2. V lost 7 bases to trimming and J lost 3 bases; unmatched junction nucleotides: 12. This CDR3 has 15 amino acids. Germline V gives CDR1 MNHEY, CDR2 SMNVEV (reference sequence). As DNA, the CDR3 is TGTGCCAGCAACTCAGTCGCGGCGGGGGACTACGAGCAGTACTTC. Translating gives CASNSVAAGDYEQYF.